A selection of T cell receptor beta chains follows, all from one sample in a study of cytomegalovirus exposure and HLA in healthy donors. Measured with immunoSEQ multiplex PCR; TCRdb has only the in-frame clones, and not every one. Of roughly 130,000 clones listed, roughly 8.3% are singletons. Sequenced sample: PBMCs. The receptors shown here come from a man aged 40-55 years in good health and CMV-seronegative. Each CDR3 is given with its conserved first and last residue. D genes are given only for firm matches.

j_gene,d_gene,len,v_gene,CDR3aa
TRBJ1-3,.,19,TRBV28,CASSLVLLEFEISGNTIYF
TRBJ2-1,.,14,TRBV28,CASSLTTAGNEQFF
TRBJ1-6,.,16,TRBV5-8,CASSQAPRGYNSPLHF
TRBJ2-1,.,12,TRBV29-1,CSVEDRALREFF
TRBJ1-1,.,14,TRBV30,CAWSHDTAGTEAFF
TRBJ1-1,TRBD1,14,TRBV5-1,CASSGTGVGTEAFF
TRBJ1-1,.,14,TRBV19,CASSLIIPNTEAFF
TRBJ1-1,TRBD1,14,TRBV5-3,CARSLDRGITEAFF
TRBJ2-2,.,16,TRBV6-1,CASSEYGTTNTGELFF
TRBJ2-6,.,14,TRBV19,CASTEGSGANVLTF
TRBJ2-1,TRBD1,13,TRBV27,CASSLTGTAFPFF
TRBJ1-1,.,14,TRBV29-1,CSVEAGESWTEAFF
TRBJ1-3,.,14,TRBV7-2,CASSFRTPGNTIYF
TRBJ2-5,TRBD2,14,TRBV5-6,CASKDGRFQETQYF
TRBJ1-6,TRBD1,15,TRBV5-4,CASSPTGGNNSPLHF
TRBJ1-5,.,13,TRBV2,CASNREGDQPQHF
TRBJ2-7,.,12,TRBV6-1,CASSVSRYEQYF
TRBJ1-1,TRBD1,16,TRBV19,CASETGTALMSTEAFF
TRBJ2-7,TRBD1,14,TRBV6-5,CASCPGQGGYEQYF
TRBJ1-4,TRBD1,16,TRBV18,CASSSGQGATNEKLFF
TRBJ2-7,.,15,TRBV10-1,CASSDSMPDTYEQYF
TRBJ2-1,.,13,TRBV21-1,CASISDRGYEQFF
TRBJ2-3,TRBD1,17,TRBV4-2,CASSQVQGLGVTDTQYF
TRBJ2-3,.,14,TRBV5-4,CASSFLGGTDTQYF
TRBJ1-1,.,13,TRBV30,CAWDDRGRTEAFF
TRBJ2-7,.,18,TRBV7-2,CASSLAPGPRHTTYEQYF
TRBJ2-3,.,13,TRBV7-8,CASSLGSLDTQYF
TRBJ2-3,.,14,TRBV5-4,CASSLGAGADTQYF
TRBJ2-3,.,14,TRBV5-6,CASSPSRSTDTQYF
TRBJ2-1,TRBD1,14,TRBV7-3,CASSWDSLNNEQFF
TRBJ2-1,.,18,TRBV21-1,CASSKRTPGQGIYNEQFF
TRBJ2-3,.,16,TRBV15,CATSRVDYSSTDTQYF
TRBJ2-3,.,15,TRBV27,CASSSWDTITDTQYF
TRBJ2-6,TRBD1,17,TRBV5-6,CASSFGQGMSGANVLTF
TRBJ2-7,TRBD1,16,TRBV27,CASSLEGTGSSYEQYF
TRBJ1-6,TRBD1,14,TRBV10-3,CAISERDSNSPLHF
TRBJ2-1,.,12,TRBV19,CASTLGGNEQFF
TRBJ1-1,.,14,TRBV6-5,CASGRSGGNTEAFF
TRBJ1-2,TRBD1,12,TRBV28,CASKGAGYGYTF
TRBJ1-4,.,16,TRBV5-1,CASSLGTGQQNEKLFF
TRBJ1-2,TRBD1,15,TRBV11-1,CASSLRAGGDYGYTF
TRBJ1-2,.,14,TRBV30,CAWSVRRKGEGYTF